The 10 T cell receptor beta chains presented below share a single source sample, sequenced in a study of T cells in Graves' hyperthyroidism and ophthalmopathy (dated by TCRdb to the late 2010s). Libraries were made using multiplex PCR. The sequencer listed for this sample is Illumina HiSeq 2000. The TCR beta CDR3 regions were amplified from RNA transcripts. The TCR CDR3 was subjected to a first round of RT-PCR using the HTBI primer set and the Qiagen OneStep RT-PCR kit. TCRdb reran the public reads through fastp at Q25 and MiXCR, keeping productive beta chains. For every CDR3 protein sequence, its rows merge into one entry that carries the most common genes and DNA. Within this sample are around 300,000 distinct CDR3 sequences, with around a quarter of them counted one time only. In total, the top ten clones hold approximately 30% of the sample. The sample consisted of blood. The receptors were sampled from a middle-aged man with Graves' hyperthyroidism that later progressed to Graves' ophthalmopathy.

The table lists this clonotype with many counts. This chain links TRBV6-5 with TRBJ2-7; D is uncertain. With 0 bases removed from V and 0 bases from J, the gap between germline ends came to 9 bases. CDR1 and CDR2 (germline): MNHEY, SVGAGI. CDR3 length: 15 residues. In DNA, the CDR3 is TGTGCCAGCAGTTACTCGAACCTTTTCTCCTACGAGCAGTACTTC. It encodes CASSYSNLFSYEQYF.

There are many counts of this clonotype. The V and J genes are TRBV28 and TRBJ1-5, with 11 positions matching TRBD1. The V segment lost 6 bases and the J segment 6 bases; nucleotides outside the gene matches: 7. From germline, CDR1 is MDHEN and CDR2 SYDVKM. This CDR3 is 15 amino acids long. CDR3 in amino acids: CASRRGQGVGQPQHF. CDR3 bases: TGTGCCAGCAGACGGGGACAGGGGGTTGGTCAGCCCCAGCATTTT.

This clonotype was seen many times. V gene TRBV5-1 combines with J gene TRBJ2-7; no definite D call. The CDR3 runs to 14 residues. V lost 0 bases to trimming and J lost 3 bases, with 10 bases between them. CDR1 SGHRS and CDR2 YFSETQ come from the germline V gene. CDR3 region: CASSLGGEDYEQYF. As DNA, the CDR3 is TGCGCCAGCAGCTTGGGTGGAGAAGACTACGAGCAGTACTTC.

V and J are TRBV6-2 or TRBV6-3 and TRBJ2-7; D remains unclear. Germline CDR1 is MNHEY and CDR2 is SVGEGT. The CDR3 spans 13 residues. Deletions cut 2 bases from V and 4 bases from J, with 9 bases between. CDR3 nucleotide sequence: TGTGCCAGCAGTTACAAATACCCATACGAGCAGTACTTC. Translated: CASSYKYPYEQYF.

V and J are TRBV12-3 or TRBV12-4 and TRBJ2-2; 12 bases line up with TRBD2. The length of the CDR3 is 17 residues. V was clipped by 2 bases and J by 4 bases; unmatched bases: 5. The CDR3 region is CASSLSTSGRPTGELFF. CDR3 DNA sequence: TGTGCCAGCAGTTTATCGACTAGCGGGAGACCCACCGGGGAGCTGTTTTTT.

This clonotype was picked up a small number of times. This chain uses TRBV6-2 or TRBV6-3 with TRBJ2-5; no clear D. Germline lookup yields CDR1 MNHEY and CDR2 SVGEGT. The V gene lost 6 bases and the J gene lost 1 base, with 9 bases spanning the gap. The length of the CDR3 is 13 residues. The CDR3 bases are TGTGCCAGCAGGACCGACACCCAAGAGACCCAGTACTTC. Its translation is CASRTDTQETQYF.

Ten or more counts support this clonotype. The chain couples TRBV20-1 to TRBJ1-3; D call uncertain. Germline V lookup: CDR1 DFQATT, CDR2 SNEGSKA (reference sequence). The CDR3 runs 11 residues. Trimming left V 1 base short and J 9 bases short, with 7 bases between. CDR3 DNA sequence: TGCAGTGCTAGAGTGGGGAGCACCATATATTTT. This gives the protein CSARVGSTIYF.

Ten or more counts support this clonotype. This chain uses TRBV2 with TRBJ1-3; perhaps TRBD1 as D (6 bases). Germline CDR1 and CDR2: SNHLY and FYNNEI. This CDR3 has 15 amino acids. Trimming took off 6 bases at V and 2 bases at J, with 14 bases between the two ends. In nucleotides, the CDR3 is TGTGCCAGCAGGACGGGACACTCAGCTGGAAACACCATATATTTT. It yields the protein CASRTGHSAGNTIYF.

This clonotype was detected ten times or more. The chain carries TRBV7-8 and TRBJ1-1, with TRBD1 as a possible D gene (6 bases). V gave up 8 bases and J gave up 0 bases, with 13 bases separating them. This CDR3 is built from 14 residues. Per the germline V gene, CDR1 is SGHVS and CDR2 is FQNEAQ. The CDR3 is CASLKGELNTEAFF. DNA for the CDR3: TGTGCCAGCTTAAAGGGGGAATTGAACACTGAAGCTTTCTTT.

This clonotype appeared a few times. The chain carries TRBV28 and TRBJ2-7, with 10 nucleotides matching TRBD2. Trimming cost V 5 bases and J 2 bases; bases outside gene matches: 6. The germline V gene encodes CDR1 MDHEN and CDR2 SYDVKM. The length of the CDR3 is 15 residues. In nucleotides, the CDR3 is TGTGCCAGCAGTCCTGGACTAGCGGCAGCCTACGAGCAGTACTTC. Translation gives CASSPGLAAAYEQYF.